The T cell receptor (beta chain) described here comes from a study of blood T cells in healthy people across ages. A second PCR of 7 to 11 cycles used a sample-barcoded 5' primer and a J-beta primer mix. Via MiXCR, TCRdb re-called the 5' RACE reads, giving one row per CDR3 protein. The repertoire includes fewer than 1.5 million distinct CDR3 sequences, 35% to 45% of them detected once, and approximately 7.9% sits in the top ten. This CDR3 contains 13 residues. In germline, CDR1 is MDHEN, CDR2 SYDVKM. The sample taken for sequencing was blood. This chain uses TRBV28 with TRBJ2-1; D is undetermined. The J call may be wrong; the DNA end is better matched by TRBJ2-7. The sequence came from a woman aged 18-30 years in good health. CDR3 amino acids: CASSAEELAGQYF. The CDR3 DNA reads as TGTGCCAGCAGTGCCGAAGAGTTAGCCGGGCAGTACTTC.